The 25 T cell receptor beta chains given below trace back to one sample, sequenced in a study of blood T cell repertoires in COVID-19. Sequenced by immunoSEQ multiplex PCR; TCRdb stores in-frame clones only, minus some. The sample records 150,000 or so clones, 83% being singletons. Sequenced material: peripheral blood. The receptors stem from a woman aged 60 to 75 with COVID-19, enrolled during active disease.

This chain joins TRBV5-6 and TRBJ2-5; D possibly corresponds to TRBD2 (6 bases). CDR1 and CDR2 from the germline V gene are SGHDT and YYEEEE. The CDR3 covers 14 residues. V was trimmed by 1 base and J by 1 base, leaving 8 bases between them. The CDR3 coding sequence is TGTGCCAGCAGCTTGTTGGGGGGCCAAGAGACCCAGTACTTC. Amino acids: CASSLLGGQETQYF.

The chain carries TRBV7-3 and TRBJ2-2; TRBD2 aligns across 11 bases. Germline-derived CDR1 and CDR2 are SGHTA and FQGTGA. V shed 5 bases, J shed 0 bases, and the junction held 5 bases outside the gene matches. This CDR3 spans 17 amino acids. CDR3 amino acids: CASSPTSGRPNTGELFF. The CDR3 region has the DNA TGTGCCAGCAGCCCCACTAGCGGGAGACCGAACACCGGGGAGCTGTTTTTT.

This clone was found once. V usage is TRBV4-1 and J usage is TRBJ2-7; D may be TRBD1 (6 bases). V shed 4 bases and J shed 3 bases, with 19 bases lying between them. CDR1 is MGHRA and CDR2 is YSYEKL in the germline V gene. The CDR3 contains 16 residues. CDR3 protein: CASSPSPGTTDYEQYV. The CDR3 DNA reads as TGCGCCAGCAGCCCAAGCCCCGGGACAACAGACTACGAGCAGTACGTC.

The rearrangement joins TRBV6-5 to TRBJ1-5, with 10 bases that match TRBD1. V lost 5 bases to trimming and J lost 5 bases; unmatched junction nucleotides: 6. Looked up from germline, CDR1 is MNHEY and CDR2 is SVGAGI. This CDR3 is built from 15 residues. The CDR3: CASSPRQGAHQPQHF. CDR3 in DNA: TGTGCCAGCAGTCCCCGACAGGGGGCTCATCAGCCCCAGCATTTT.

The chain carries TRBV3-1 (or the pseudogene TRBV3-2) and TRBJ1-6; TRBD1 aligns across 8 bases. CDR3 length: 15 amino acids. The trim removed 1 base at V and 6 bases at J, leaving 2 bases unmatched. Looked up from germline, CDR1 is LGHDT and CDR2 is YNNKEL (reference sequence). DNA of the CDR3: TGTGCCAGCAGCCAAGGGGACAGGATTAATTCACCCCTCCACTTT. Its protein is CASSQGDRINSPLHF.

A single count supports this clone. The chain couples TRBV19 to TRBJ1-5, with 9 bases aligning to TRBD1. Germline CDR1 is LNHDA and CDR2 is SQIVND (reference sequence). J gave up 6 bases and V 5 bases, and 8 bases lay outside the gene matches. The CDR3 consists of 15 residues. CDR3 amino acids: CASSPGTGRTQPQHF. CDR3 DNA sequence: TGTGCCAGTAGTCCCGGGACAGGGCGGACTCAGCCCCAGCATTTT.

The chain employs TRBV6-5 and TRBJ1-5; 8 positions match TRBD1. The germline V gene encodes CDR1 MNHEY and CDR2 SVGAGI. The CDR3 length is 15 residues. V shed 6 bases, J shed 5 bases, and the junction held 9 bases outside the gene matches. CDR3: CASRLNRGKDQPQHF. CDR3 nucleotide sequence: TGTGCCAGCAGACTTAACAGGGGGAAGGATCAGCCCCAGCATTTT.

This clone has more than one count but fewer than ten. The chain links TRBV3-1 (or the pseudogene TRBV3-2) to TRBJ1-2; D gene ambiguous. The V and J ends lost 2 bases and 5 bases respectively, with 12 bases between them. Germline assignment: CDR1 LGHDT and CDR2 YNNKEL (reference sequence). The CDR3 spans 14 residues. CDR3 in amino acids: CASSQYPAAYGYTF. CDR3 sequence (DNA): TGTGCCAGCAGCCAATATCCGGCGGCTTATGGCTACACCTTC.

The V call is TRBV9, the J call TRBJ1-3; no definite D call. Trimming pared 0 bases from V and 0 bases from J, leaving 13 bases between. The V gene's germline CDR1 is SGDLS and CDR2 YYNGEE. The CDR3 extends over 17 amino acids. CDR3 sequence (DNA): TGTGCCAGCAGCGTAGATAAGTTCGGTAGCTCTGGAAACACCATATATTTT. Its protein product is CASSVDKFGSSGNTIYF. The full variable domain, completed using reference TRBV9 and TRBJ1-3, is DSGVTQTPKHLITATGQRVTLRCSPRSGDLSVYWYQQSLDQGLQFLIQYYNGEERAKGNILERFSAQQFPDLHSELNLSSLELGDSALYFCASSVDKFGSSGNTIYFGEGSWLTVV.

This clone has just one count. The CDR3: CASSLTGANTEAFF. DNA of the CDR3: TGTGCCAGCAGCTTAACAGGGGCGAACACTGAAGCTTTCTTT. This rearrangement joins TRBV7-9 to TRBJ1-1; the match to TRBD1 covers 7 bases. Trimming removed 2 bases from V and 1 base from J; junction bases left unmatched: 1. This CDR3 contains 14 residues. Per the germline V gene, CDR1 is SEHNR and CDR2 is FQNEAQ (reference sequence).

In its sample, this clone was seen once. The genes are TRBV19 and TRBJ1-4, with TRBD1 identical over 7 bases. CDR3 length: 16 residues. Germline V gene lookup returns CDR1 LNHDA and CDR2 SQIVND (reference sequence). J lost 8 bases, V lost 1 base, and 10 bases had no gene match. The CDR3 is CASSIAPGTEGEKLFF. DNA for the CDR3: TGTGCCAGTAGTATAGCTCCCGGGACAGAGGGCGAAAAACTGTTTTTT.

The chain carries TRBV10-2 and TRBJ1-4; 10 nucleotides align to TRBD1. CDR3 size: 16 residues. Germline loops: CDR1 WSHSY, CDR2 SAAADI. Losses at the gene ends were 6 bases for V and 0 bases for J; bases not matched to a gene: 4. Here the CDR3 reads CASRDRGTATNEKLFF. In DNA, the CDR3 is TGCGCCAGCAGGGACAGGGGGACCGCAACTAATGAAAAACTGTTTTTT.

The V and J genes are TRBV5-1 and TRBJ2-7; a weak D match, TRBD1 (6 bases). This CDR3 region has 16 residues. Germline values: CDR1 SGHRS, CDR2 YFSETQ. V dropped 0 bases and J dropped 7 bases, with 20 bases sitting between them. The CDR3 DNA sequence: TGCGCCAGCAGCTTGGCCTTCCCAGGACAGACCCCGGAGCAGTACGTC. It specifies CASSLAFPGQTPEQYV.

The chain links TRBV7-9 to TRBJ2-1; 11 positions match TRBD2. The CDR3 extends over 17 amino acids. Unmatched junction bases numbered 6, after V lost 4 bases and J lost 1 base. CDR1 is SEHNR and CDR2 is FQNEAQ in the germline V gene (reference sequence). Here the CDR3 reads CASSSTSGSRSYNEQFF. The CDR3 region has the DNA TGTGCCAGCAGCTCCACTAGCGGGAGTCGGTCCTACAATGAGCAGTTCTTC.

The rearrangement joins TRBV11-3 to TRBJ2-3; TRBD2 aligns across 12 bases. Germline V gene sequence: CDR1 SGHNT, CDR2 YENEEA. V was clipped by 4 bases and J by 0 bases; unmatched bases: 5. The CDR3 is 17 amino acids. This CDR3 is CASSSGLAGSSTDTQYF. Here the CDR3 DNA reads TGTGCCAGCAGCTCCGGACTAGCGGGGTCTAGCACAGATACGCAGTATTTT.

The rearrangement joins TRBV7-9 to TRBJ2-2; possibly TRBD1 for D (5 bases). The CDR3 is 13 residues long. Trimming stripped 5 bases from V and 8 bases from J, with 12 bases between. Germline V gives CDR1 SEHNR, CDR2 FQNEAQ (reference sequence). The CDR3 here is CASSPLDSGELFF. The CDR3 DNA is TGTGCCAGCAGCCCGCTAGACAGTGGGGAGCTGTTTTTT.

This rearrangement joins TRBV25-1 to TRBJ2-2, with TRBD1 matching over 7 bases. Trimming at V came to 1 base and at J to 7 bases, leaving 6 bases not matched to a gene. Germline CDR1 MGHDK, CDR2 SYGVNS. CDR3 length: 15 residues. The CDR3 nucleotides read TGTGCCAGCAGTGAATTGGAAGGGGGCATCGGGGAGCTGTTTTTT. This sequence encodes CASSELEGGIGELFF.

The CDR3 spells CASRQDLFNTEAFF. The CDR3 DNA is TGTGCCAGCAGACAGGATCTCTTTAACACTGAAGCTTTCTTT. The chain joins TRBV7-9 to TRBJ1-1; weak D call: TRBD1 (5 bases). This CDR3 has 14 amino acids. From germline, CDR1 is SEHNR and CDR2 FQNEAQ (reference sequence). Between the trimmed V and J ends, which lost 6 bases and 2 bases, there was a span of 13 bases.

The gene calls are TRBV7-8 and TRBJ2-2; 9 bases map to TRBD2. Germline assignment: CDR1 SGHVS and CDR2 FQNEAQ. CDR3 length: 14 amino acids. Trimming took 3 bases from V and 8 from J; bases not matched to a gene: 4. The CDR3 region is CASSLRGGPGELFF. The CDR3 coding sequence is TGTGCCAGCAGCTTGCGGGGGGGCCCTGGGGAGCTGTTTTTT.

This chain joins TRBV19 and TRBJ2-1; 7 bases are a match to TRBD1. Trimming took 5 bases from V and 6 from J; bases not matched to a gene: 7. This CDR3 is built from 14 residues. Germline V gene sequence: CDR1 LNHDA, CDR2 SQIVND (reference sequence). The CDR3 sequence is CASSPTWTGNEQFF. The CDR3 DNA reads as TGTGCCAGTAGTCCGACTTGGACAGGCAATGAGCAGTTCTTC.

In its sample, this clone was seen a few times. The rearrangement joins TRBV11-2 to TRBJ1-4, with unresolved D. Germline-derived CDR1 and CDR2 are SGHAT and FQNNGV. V lost 5 bases to trimming and J lost 0 bases, with 13 bases between them. CDR3 length: 16 residues. CDR3 bases: TGTGCCAGCAGCCCAGTGGCCTCTGCAACTAATGAAAAACTGTTTTTT. Amino acid sequence: CASSPVASATNEKLFF.

CDR3 sequence (DNA): TGTGCCAGTATTCTACAGGGGGCAACTGAAGCTTTCTTT. Protein: CASILQGATEAFF. The chain employs TRBV19 and TRBJ1-1, with 9 nucleotides matching TRBD1. V shed 7 bases and J 5 bases; nucleotides not matched to a gene: 5. The CDR3 spans 13 residues. CDR1 LNHDA and CDR2 SQIVND come from the germline V gene (reference sequence).

This clone has only a few counts. The genes are TRBV5-6 and TRBJ1-2, with TRBD1 matching over 7 bases. Trimming removed 0 bases from V and 0 bases from J; junction bases left unmatched: 2. This CDR3 is 15 amino acids long. CDR1 is SGHDT and CDR2 is YYEEEE in the germline V gene. CDR3 in amino acids: CASSLGQGANYGYTF. The CDR3 bases are TGTGCCAGCAGCTTGGGACAGGGAGCTAACTATGGCTACACCTTC.

This clone has just a few counts. The rearrangement joins TRBV7-8 to TRBJ1-1; 8 bases match TRBD1. CDR3 length equals 16 residues. V was clipped by 5 bases and J by 2 bases; unmatched bases: 10. Germline V gene sequence: CDR1 SGHVS, CDR2 FQNEAQ. CDR3 sequence: CASSPRTGRLNTEAFF. For the CDR3, the DNA is TGTGCCAGCAGCCCTCGGACAGGGAGGCTTAACACTGAAGCTTTCTTT.

This sequence joins TRBV7-2 and TRBJ2-2; 11 positions agree with TRBD1. The V and J ends lost 3 bases and 5 bases, in that order; junction bases with no gene match: 5. The CDR3 is 16 amino acids. The germline V gene encodes CDR1 SGHTA and CDR2 FQGNSA. The CDR3 loop is CASSFGTGGRTGELFF. The CDR3 DNA sequence: TGTGCCAGCAGCTTCGGGACAGGGGGTCGGACCGGGGAGCTGTTTTTT.